The 27 T cell receptor beta chains in this list originate from one sample, sequenced in a study of CD4+ T cells in melanoma. Sequencing was performed with immunoSEQ multiplex PCR; in TCRdb, only in-frame clones are kept and a portion is missing. The table has around 130,000 clones, over 90% seen once; the top ten hold less than 2%. All receptors derive from a human donor with melanoma.

Of note for this clone: Other DNA sequences in this specimen translate into the identical CDR3. The rearrangement links TRBV5-1 to TRBJ1-1; 8 positions match TRBD1. J gave up 0 bases and V 4 bases, and 5 bases lay outside the gene matches. Germline V lookup: CDR1 SGHRS, CDR2 YFSETQ. CDR3 length equals 15 residues. The CDR3 nucleotides are TGCGCCAGCAGCCCAGACAGGGGACTGAACACTGAAGCTTTCTTT. Its protein is CASSPDRGLNTEAFF. Full variable domain (rest looked up from reference TRBV5-1 and TRBJ1-1): KAGVTQTPRYLIKTRGQQVTLSCSPISGHRSVSWYQQTPGQGLQFLFEYFSETQRNKGNFPGRFSGRQFSNSRSEMNVSTLELGDSALYLCASSPDRGLNTEAFFGQGTRLTVV.

The rearrangement joins TRBV7-9 to TRBJ1-1, with 7 bases fitting TRBD1. Losses at the gene ends were 6 bases for V and 5 bases for J; bases not matched to a gene: 12. The CDR3 runs 15 residues. CDR1 and CDR2 from the germline V gene are SEHNR and FQNEAQ (reference sequence). CDR3 amino acids: CASRPKDRVGTEAFF. For the CDR3, the DNA is TGTGCCAGCAGGCCTAAAGACAGGGTGGGGACTGAAGCTTTCTTT. Complete variable domain (other parts from reference TRBV7-9 and TRBJ1-1): DTGVSQNPRHKITKRGQNVTFRCDPISEHNRLYWYRQTLGQGPEFLTYFQNEAQLEKSRLLSDRFSAERPKGSFSTLEIQRTEQGDSAMYLCASRPKDRVGTEAFFGQGTRLTVV.

The chain uses TRBV6-5 and TRBJ1-1, with a possible D match to TRBD1 (5 bases). Germline CDR1 MNHEY, CDR2 SVGAGI. The germline V and J ends were trimmed by 0 bases and 2 bases, with 7 bases remaining between them. This CDR3 has 14 residues. CDR3 region: CASSYSGGNTEAFF. In nucleotides, the CDR3 is TGTGCCAGCAGTTACTCGGGGGGTAACACTGAAGCTTTCTTT.

The chain combines TRBV5-1 with TRBJ1-5; TRBD1 aligns across 8 bases. With V trimmed by 5 bases and J by 5 bases, 6 bases remained unmatched. The germline V gene encodes CDR1 SGHRS and CDR2 YFSETQ. The length of the CDR3 is 14 residues. The CDR3 reads CASSTGQGDQPQHF. The CDR3, as DNA: TGCGCCAGCAGTACCGGACAGGGAGATCAGCCCCAGCATTTT.

The gene calls are TRBV21-1 and TRBJ1-2; the table's TRBD1 call for D was not verified on the DNA. TRBV21-1 is labeled a pseudogene. CDR3 length: 16 residues. The CDR3 protein is CASSKLNREFYYGYTF. The CDR3 DNA is TGTGCCAGCAGCAAACTCAACAGGGAGTTCTACTATGGCTACACCTTC.

The V and J genes are TRBV19 and TRBJ1-5; no clear D. The germline V gene has CDR1 LNHDA and CDR2 SQIVND (reference sequence). The V gene lost 0 bases and the J gene lost 1 base, with 7 bases spanning the gap. The CDR3 extends over 15 amino acids. The DNA of the CDR3 is TGTGCCAGTAGTATAGATTTGGACAGCAATCAGCCCCAGCATTTT. It specifies CASSIDLDSNQPQHF.

As regards this clone: The sample holds other DNA sequences that translate to the same CDR3. The gene calls are TRBV18 and TRBJ1-4, with TRBD1 matching over 9 bases. Germline V gene sequence: CDR1 KGHSH, CDR2 LQKENI. This CDR3 spans 14 amino acids. J gave up 5 bases and V 3 bases, and 1 base lay outside the gene matches. The CDR3 loop reads CASSPGQGNEKLFF. In DNA, the CDR3 is TGTGCCAGCTCACCGGGACAGGGAAATGAAAAACTGTTTTTT. The full variable domain, rest sourced from reference TRBV18 and TRBJ1-4, is NAGVMQNPRHLVRRRGQEARLRCSPMKGHSHVYWYRQLPEEGLKFMVYLQKENIIDESGMPKERFSAEFPKEGPSILRIQQVVRGDSAAYFCASSPGQGNEKLFFGSGTQLSVL.

The chain couples TRBV7-9 to TRBJ1-4; the D gene is possibly TRBD1 (6 bases). The germline CDR1 and CDR2 sequences are SEHNR and FQNEAQ (reference sequence). Trimming took off 5 bases at V and 0 bases at J, with 10 bases between the two ends. This CDR3 is 15 amino acids long. CDR3 sequence: CASSRTDATNEKLFF. The CDR3 bases are TGTGCCAGCAGCCGGACAGATGCAACTAATGAAAAACTGTTTTTT.

The rearrangement links TRBV2 to TRBJ2-5; a possible D gene is TRBD2 (6 bases). Trimming took 8 bases from V and 2 from J, leaving 12 bases between them. Germline CDR1 and CDR2: SNHLY and FYNNEI. The CDR3 is made up of 13 amino acids. The DNA of the CDR3 is TGTGCCAGCGGTCTAGCGCGACAAGAGACCCAGTACTTC. Its translation is CASGLARQETQYF.

The V call is TRBV29-1, the J call TRBJ1-1; D possibly corresponds to TRBD1 (6 bases). V was pared by 7 bases and J by 4 bases, with 16 bases between. The germline gives CDR1 SQVTM, CDR2 ANQGSEA. There are 13 residues in the CDR3. DNA for the CDR3: TGCAGCGGGGCTGGACAGTTACGCACTGAAGCTTTCTTT. This codes for CSGAGQLRTEAFF. Together with reference TRBV29-1 and TRBJ1-1, the CDR3 gives the full variable domain: SAVISQKPSRDICQRGTSLTIQCQVDSQVTMMFWYRQQPGQSLTLIATANQGSEATYESGFVIDKFPISRPNLTFSTLTVSNMSPEDSSIYLCSGAGQLRTEAFFGQGTRLTVV.

V usage is TRBV27 and J usage is TRBJ2-7; 7 bases agree with TRBD1. The V segment lost 0 bases and the J segment 1 base; nucleotides outside the gene matches: 3. The CDR3 spans 15 residues. Germline CDR1 reads MNHEY; CDR2 reads SMNVEV (reference sequence). The CDR3 coding sequence is TGTGCCAGCAGTTTATCGAGACAGGGTTCCTACGAGCAGTACTTC. Encoded protein: CASSLSRQGSYEQYF.

The chain recombines TRBV30 with TRBJ1-1; the match to TRBD1 covers 8 bases. J lost 1 base, V lost 4 bases, and 5 bases had no gene match. From germline, CDR1 is GTSNPN and CDR2 SVGIG (reference sequence). This CDR3 region has 14 residues. In nucleotides, the CDR3 is TGTGCCTGGAATCACAGGGGGTCGAACACTGAAGCTTTCTTT. Residues: CAWNHRGSNTEAFF.

The chain joins TRBV2 to TRBJ1-6; weak D call: TRBD1 (5 bases). Germline-derived CDR1 and CDR2 are SNHLY and FYNNEI. V was trimmed by 7 bases and J by 14 bases, leaving 15 bases between them. The CDR3 is 12 residues long. The CDR3 reads CASKGSGPTLHF. The CDR3 coding sequence is TGTGCCAGCAAGGGGTCCGGGCCCACCCTCCACTTT.

The chain couples TRBV7-8 to TRBJ1-5; D is unclear. The CDR3 extends over 15 amino acids. V shed 2 bases and J shed 0 bases, with 8 bases lying between them. Germline V gene lookup returns CDR1 SGHVS and CDR2 FQNEAQ. Here the CDR3 reads CASSLSSYSNQPQHF. For the CDR3, the DNA is TGTGCCAGCAGCTTAAGTTCGTATAGCAATCAGCCCCAGCATTTT. Filled out from reference TRBV7-8 and TRBJ1-5, the complete variable domain reads GAGVSQSPRYKVAKRGQDVALRCDPISGHVSLFWYQQALGQGPEFLTYFQNEAQLDKSGLPSDRFFAERPEGSVSTLKIQRTQQEDSAVYLCASSLSSYSNQPQHFGDGTRLSIL.

This clone was recorded only once. V gene TRBV29-1 combines with J gene TRBJ2-2; 12 nucleotides match TRBD1. Germline CDR1 and CDR2: SQVTM and ANQGSEA. CDR3 size: 14 residues. After removal of 7 bases from V and 6 bases from J, the junction contained 6 bases not matched to a gene. The DNA for the CDR3 is TGCAGCGCGGGACAGGGGGCAAGATCCGGGGAGCTGTTTTTT. As protein: CSAGQGARSGELFF.

This chain joins TRBV19 and TRBJ1-1, with D hard to call. Trimming removed 4 bases from V and 0 bases from J, with 9 bases in between. CDR3 length: 14 amino acids. Looked up from germline, CDR1 is LNHDA and CDR2 is SQIVND (reference sequence). CDR3 nucleotide sequence: TGTGCCAGTAGTAGAACCGCGGTGAACACTGAAGCTTTCTTT. Protein product: CASSRTAVNTEAFF.

This chain links TRBV7-8 with TRBJ1-5; D is unresolved. CDR1 and CDR2 (germline): SGHVS, FQNEAQ. V lost 1 base to trimming and J lost 7 bases, with 14 bases between them. This CDR3 is 15 amino acids long. CDR3 loop: CASSLGPYFNQPQHF. The CDR3 coding sequence is TGTGCCAGCAGCTTAGGCCCATACTTCAACCAGCCCCAGCATTTT. The full variable domain, its missing parts supplied by reference TRBV7-8 and TRBJ1-5, is GAGVSQSPRYKVAKRGQDVALRCDPISGHVSLFWYQQALGQGPEFLTYFQNEAQLDKSGLPSDRFFAERPEGSVSTLKIQRTQQEDSAVYLCASSLGPYFNQPQHFGDGTRLSIL.

The J gene is TRBJ1-6, the V gene TRBV10-1, with TRBD1 matching 11 bases. The V segment lost 4 bases and the J segment 8 bases; nucleotides outside the gene matches: 1. The CDR3 is 14 residues long. From germline, CDR1 is WNHNN and CDR2 SYGVQD (reference sequence). The CDR3 loop reads CASSGTGGDSPLHF. The CDR3 bases are TGCGCCAGCAGTGGGACAGGGGGCGATTCACCCCTCCACTTT.

The chain's CDR3 is CASSPGTGSNEKLFF. CDR3 DNA sequence: TGTGCCAGCAGCCCAGGGACAGGCAGTAATGAAAAACTGTTTTTT. J is TRBJ1-4 and V is TRBV4-2; TRBD1 aligns across 8 bases. The V segment lost 4 bases and the J segment 4 bases; nucleotides outside the gene matches: 5. Germline V gene data show CDR1 as LGHNA and CDR2 as YNFKEQ. The CDR3 is 15 amino acids.

The chain couples TRBV6-5 to TRBJ2-3; TRBD2 matches at 10 bases. The germline V gene has CDR1 MNHEY and CDR2 SVGAGI. Trimming at V came to 1 base and at J to 4 bases, leaving 5 bases not matched to a gene. This CDR3 has 16 amino acids. CDR3 nucleotide sequence: TGTGCCAGCAGTTACTGGGCGAGCGGGGGGGCAGATACGCAGTATTTT. Encoded protein: CASSYWASGGADTQYF.

The rearrangement uses TRBV30 and TRBJ2-6, with unresolved D. The ends were cut back, 3 bases at V and 0 bases at J, with 3 bases in the middle. The germline gives CDR1 GTSNPN, CDR2 SVGIG (reference sequence). This CDR3 region has 13 residues. CDR3: CAWRTSGANVLTF. CDR3 in DNA: TGTGCCTGGAGAACCTCTGGGGCCAACGTCCTGACTTTC. Variable domain in full (rest from reference TRBV30 and TRBJ2-6): SQTIHQWPATLVQPVGSPLSLECTVEGTSNPNLYWYRQAAGRGLQLLFYSVGIGQISSEVPQNLSASRPQDRQFILSSKKLLLSDSGFYLCAWRTSGANVLTFGAGSRLTVL.

Here the CDR3 DNA reads TGTGCCAGCACCAGGAAGAGGACAGGGGACTCCTACGAGCAGTACTTC. This sequence encodes CASTRKRTGDSYEQYF. The chain uses TRBV11-2 and TRBJ2-7; 9 bases map to TRBD1. V lost 7 bases, J lost 0 bases, and 10 bases stayed unmatched. This CDR3 has 16 residues. The germline V gene has CDR1 SGHAT and CDR2 FQNNGV.

The V call is TRBV5-3, the J call TRBJ2-6; TRBD1 aligns across 8 bases. TRBV5-3 is treated as an ORF (open reading frame) with a function not yet certain. V lost 4 bases to trimming and J lost 10 bases; unmatched junction nucleotides: 22. This CDR3 comprises 19 residues. For the CDR3, the DNA is TGTGCCAGAAGCGCGGTGTATCGGATTGCCGGGACAGGTAAGAACGTCCTGACTTTC. The encoded protein is CARSAVYRIAGTGKNVLTF.

This clone is a singleton in its sample. The chain combines TRBV5-8 with TRBJ1-1, with D unresolved. CDR1 SGHTS and CDR2 YDEGEE come from the germline V gene. There are 13 residues in the CDR3. Trimming left V 2 bases short and J 1 base short, with 6 bases between. CDR3: CASSFSGNTEAFF. The CDR3, as DNA: TGTGCCAGCAGCTTTTCCGGGAACACTGAAGCTTTCTTT.

V usage is TRBV6-5 and J usage is TRBJ1-2; D uncertain. This CDR3 has 12 residues. Germline-derived CDR1 and CDR2 are MNHEY and SVGAGI. Trimming pared 4 bases from V and 4 bases from J, leaving 7 bases between. The CDR3 loop reads CASSSGIYGYTF. CDR3 nucleotide sequence: TGTGCCAGCAGTTCCGGGATCTATGGCTACACCTTC.

The chain carries TRBV18 and TRBJ2-2, with D uncertain. The CDR3 has 16 amino acids. Trimming took 2 bases from V and 0 from J, leaving 10 bases between them. The germline V gene encodes CDR1 KGHSH and CDR2 LQKENI. CDR3 sequence reads: CASSPAPTTNTGELFF. CDR3 coding DNA: TGTGCCAGCTCACCAGCCCCAACCACGAACACCGGGGAGCTGTTTTTT.

This clone was recorded only once. The V call is TRBV19, the J call TRBJ2-7; perhaps TRBD2 as D (5 bases). The CDR3 consists of 13 residues. V lost 10 bases to trimming and J lost 3 bases, with 16 bases between them. The germline V gene has CDR1 LNHDA and CDR2 SQIVND (reference sequence). The CDR3 nucleotides read TGTGCCACCAGCCCAGGAGGATTCTACGAGCAGTACTTC. Translation gives CATSPGGFYEQYF.